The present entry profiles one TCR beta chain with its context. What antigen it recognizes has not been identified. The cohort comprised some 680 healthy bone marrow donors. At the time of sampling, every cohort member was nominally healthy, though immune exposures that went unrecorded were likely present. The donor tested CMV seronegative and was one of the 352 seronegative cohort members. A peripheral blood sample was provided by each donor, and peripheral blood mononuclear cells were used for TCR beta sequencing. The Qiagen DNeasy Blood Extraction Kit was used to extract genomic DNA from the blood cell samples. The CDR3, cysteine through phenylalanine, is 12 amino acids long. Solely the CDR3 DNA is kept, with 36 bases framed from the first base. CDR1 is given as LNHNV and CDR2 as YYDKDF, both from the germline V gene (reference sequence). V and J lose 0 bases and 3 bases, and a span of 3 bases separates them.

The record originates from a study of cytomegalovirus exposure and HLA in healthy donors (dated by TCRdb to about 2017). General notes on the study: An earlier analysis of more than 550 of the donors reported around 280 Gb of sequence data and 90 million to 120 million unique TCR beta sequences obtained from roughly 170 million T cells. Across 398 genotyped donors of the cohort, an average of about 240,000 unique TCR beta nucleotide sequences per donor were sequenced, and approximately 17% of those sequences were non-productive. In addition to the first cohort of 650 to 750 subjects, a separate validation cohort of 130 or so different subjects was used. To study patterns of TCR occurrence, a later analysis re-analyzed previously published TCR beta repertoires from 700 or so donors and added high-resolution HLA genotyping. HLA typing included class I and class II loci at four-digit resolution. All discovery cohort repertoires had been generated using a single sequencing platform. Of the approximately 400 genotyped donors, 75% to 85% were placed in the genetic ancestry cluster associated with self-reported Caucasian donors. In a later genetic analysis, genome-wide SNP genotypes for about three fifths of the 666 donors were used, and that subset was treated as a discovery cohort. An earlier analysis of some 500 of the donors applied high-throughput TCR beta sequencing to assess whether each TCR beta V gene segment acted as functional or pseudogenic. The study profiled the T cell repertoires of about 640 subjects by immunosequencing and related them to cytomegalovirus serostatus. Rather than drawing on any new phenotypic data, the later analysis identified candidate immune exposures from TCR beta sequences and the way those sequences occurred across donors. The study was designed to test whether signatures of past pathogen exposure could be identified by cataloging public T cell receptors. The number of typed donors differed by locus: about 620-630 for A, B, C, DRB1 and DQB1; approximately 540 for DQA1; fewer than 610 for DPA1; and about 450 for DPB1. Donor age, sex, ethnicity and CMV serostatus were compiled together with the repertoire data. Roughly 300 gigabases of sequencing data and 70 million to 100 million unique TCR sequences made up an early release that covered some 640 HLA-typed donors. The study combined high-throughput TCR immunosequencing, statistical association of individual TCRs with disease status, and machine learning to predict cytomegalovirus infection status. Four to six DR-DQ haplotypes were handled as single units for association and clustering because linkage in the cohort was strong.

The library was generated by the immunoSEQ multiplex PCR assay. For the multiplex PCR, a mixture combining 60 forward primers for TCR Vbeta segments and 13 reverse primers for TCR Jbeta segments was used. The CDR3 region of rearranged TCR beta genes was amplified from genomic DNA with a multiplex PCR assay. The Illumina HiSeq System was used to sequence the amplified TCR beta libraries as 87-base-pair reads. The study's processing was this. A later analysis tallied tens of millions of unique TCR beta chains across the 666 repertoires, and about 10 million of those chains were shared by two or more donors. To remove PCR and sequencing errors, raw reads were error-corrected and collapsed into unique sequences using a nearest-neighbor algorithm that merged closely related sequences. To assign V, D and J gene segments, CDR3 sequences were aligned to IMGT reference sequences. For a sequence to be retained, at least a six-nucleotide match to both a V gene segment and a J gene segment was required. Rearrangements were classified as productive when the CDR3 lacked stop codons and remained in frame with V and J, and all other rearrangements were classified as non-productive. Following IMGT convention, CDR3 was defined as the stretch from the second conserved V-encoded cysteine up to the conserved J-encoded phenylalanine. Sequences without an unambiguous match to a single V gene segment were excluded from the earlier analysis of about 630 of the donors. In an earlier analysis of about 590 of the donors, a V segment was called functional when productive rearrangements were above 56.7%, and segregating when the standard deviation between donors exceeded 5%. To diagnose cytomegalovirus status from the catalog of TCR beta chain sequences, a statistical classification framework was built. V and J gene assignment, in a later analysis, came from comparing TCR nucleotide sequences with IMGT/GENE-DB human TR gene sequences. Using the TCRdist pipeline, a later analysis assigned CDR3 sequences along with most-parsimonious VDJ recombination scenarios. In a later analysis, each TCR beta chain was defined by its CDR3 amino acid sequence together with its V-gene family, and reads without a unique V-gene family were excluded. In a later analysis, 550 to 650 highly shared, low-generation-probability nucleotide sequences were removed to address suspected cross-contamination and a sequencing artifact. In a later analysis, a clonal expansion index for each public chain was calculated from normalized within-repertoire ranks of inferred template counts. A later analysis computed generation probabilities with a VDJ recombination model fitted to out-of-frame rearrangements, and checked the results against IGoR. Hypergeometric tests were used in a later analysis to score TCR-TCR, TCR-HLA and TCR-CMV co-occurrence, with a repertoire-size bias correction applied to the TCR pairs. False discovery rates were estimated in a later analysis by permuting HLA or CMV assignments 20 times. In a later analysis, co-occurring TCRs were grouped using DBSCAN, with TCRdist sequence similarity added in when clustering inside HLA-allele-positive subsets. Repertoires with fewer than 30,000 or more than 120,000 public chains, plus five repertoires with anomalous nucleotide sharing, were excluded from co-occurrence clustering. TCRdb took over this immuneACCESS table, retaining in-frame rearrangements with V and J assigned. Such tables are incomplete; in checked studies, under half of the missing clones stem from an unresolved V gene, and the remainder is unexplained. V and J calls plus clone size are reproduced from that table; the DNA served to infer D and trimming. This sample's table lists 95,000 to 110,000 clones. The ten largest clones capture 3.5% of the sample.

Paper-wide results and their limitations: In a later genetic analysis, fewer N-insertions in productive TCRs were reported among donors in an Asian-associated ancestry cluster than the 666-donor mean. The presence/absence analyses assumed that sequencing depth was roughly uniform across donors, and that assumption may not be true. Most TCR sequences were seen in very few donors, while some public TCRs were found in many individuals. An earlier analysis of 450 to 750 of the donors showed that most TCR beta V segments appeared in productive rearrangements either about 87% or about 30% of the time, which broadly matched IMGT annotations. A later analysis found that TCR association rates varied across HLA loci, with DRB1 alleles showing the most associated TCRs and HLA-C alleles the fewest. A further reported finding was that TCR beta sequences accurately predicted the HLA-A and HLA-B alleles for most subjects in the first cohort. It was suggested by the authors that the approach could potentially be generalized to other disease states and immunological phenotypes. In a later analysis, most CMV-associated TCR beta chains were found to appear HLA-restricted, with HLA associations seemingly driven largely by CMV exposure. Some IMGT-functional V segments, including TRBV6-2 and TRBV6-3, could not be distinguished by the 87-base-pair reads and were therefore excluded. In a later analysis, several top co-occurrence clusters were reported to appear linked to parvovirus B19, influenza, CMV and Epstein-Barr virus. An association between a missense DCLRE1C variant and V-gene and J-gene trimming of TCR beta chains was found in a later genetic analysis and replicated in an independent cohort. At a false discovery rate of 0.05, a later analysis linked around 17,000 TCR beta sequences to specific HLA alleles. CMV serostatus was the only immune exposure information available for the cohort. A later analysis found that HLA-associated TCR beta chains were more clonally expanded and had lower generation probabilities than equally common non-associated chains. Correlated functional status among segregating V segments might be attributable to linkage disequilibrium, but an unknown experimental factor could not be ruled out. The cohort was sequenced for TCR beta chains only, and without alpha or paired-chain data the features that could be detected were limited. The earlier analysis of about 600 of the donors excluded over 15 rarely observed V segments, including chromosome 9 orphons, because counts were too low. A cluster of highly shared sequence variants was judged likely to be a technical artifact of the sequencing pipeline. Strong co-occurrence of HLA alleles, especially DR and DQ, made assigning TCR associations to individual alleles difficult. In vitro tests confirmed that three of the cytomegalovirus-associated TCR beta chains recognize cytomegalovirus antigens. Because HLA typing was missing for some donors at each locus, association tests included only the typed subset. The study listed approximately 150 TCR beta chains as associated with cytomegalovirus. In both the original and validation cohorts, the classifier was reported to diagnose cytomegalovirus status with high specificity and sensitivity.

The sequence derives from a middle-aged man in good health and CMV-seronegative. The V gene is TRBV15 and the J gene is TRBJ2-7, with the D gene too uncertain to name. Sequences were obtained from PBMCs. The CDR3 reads CATSRDYYEQYF. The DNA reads TGTGCCACCAGCAGAGACTACTACGAGCAGTACTTC.